These T cell receptor beta chains were read from a single sample in a study of cytotoxic CD8 clonotypes in ibrutinib-treated CLL. The repertoire was sequenced with immunoSEQ multiplex PCR; TCRdb's copy has only in-frame clones and lacks some. The sample lists about 92,000 clones, around 77% occurring once. The specimen comprised PBMCs, sampled after 24 months of ibrutinib treatment. Every receptor here comes from a human donor with chronic lymphocytic leukemia. The CDR3 runs from the conserved cysteine through the conserved F or W. The D gene is left open where the match is weak. Part of the rows lack a size; the others show once, few, many or a class for expanded clones.

abundance: few; d_gene: -; v_gene: TRBV4-3; j_gene: TRBJ1-2; CDR3nt: TGCGCCAGCAGCCAAGATTCAGGGTGGGGCTATGGCTACACCTTC; CDR3aa: CASSQDSGWGYGYTF
abundance: -; d_gene: -; v_gene: TRBV2; j_gene: TRBJ1-2; CDR3nt: TGTGCCAGCAGTGAACAGGTTGGCTACACCTTC; CDR3aa: CASSEQVGYTF
abundance: -; d_gene: -; v_gene: TRBV2; j_gene: TRBJ2-3; CDR3nt: TGTGCCAGCACCCGACTAGGTGGCGGCAGCACAGATACGCAGTATTTT; CDR3aa: CASTRLGGGSTDTQYF
abundance: -; d_gene: -; v_gene: TRBV11-2; j_gene: TRBJ2-7; CDR3nt: TGTGCCAGCAGCTTCAGTCTATTGTCGGCTTCCTCCTCCTACGAGCAGTACTTC; CDR3aa: CASSFSLLSASSSYEQYF
abundance: -; d_gene: TRBD2; v_gene: TRBV7-3; j_gene: TRBJ2-2; CDR3nt: TGTGCCAGCAGCTTAACTAGCGGGAGGGCTTTGGCCGGGGAGCTGTTTTTT; CDR3aa: CASSLTSGRALAGELFF
abundance: few; d_gene: -; v_gene: TRBV28; j_gene: TRBJ2-3; CDR3nt: TGTGCCAGCAGTTTATACGTCTCCTTCTCGCTAGAGACAGATACGCAGTATTTT; CDR3aa: CASSLYVSFSLETDTQYF
abundance: once; d_gene: -; v_gene: TRBV7-8; j_gene: TRBJ2-5; CDR3nt: TGTGCCAGCAGCCCCCCCAGCGGGGAGACCCAGTACTTC; CDR3aa: CASSPPSGETQYF
abundance: -; d_gene: -; v_gene: TRBV27; j_gene: TRBJ1-5; CDR3nt: TGTGCCAGCAGCAGGAACGCGGGTGGAAATCAGCCCCAGCATTTT; CDR3aa: CASSRNAGGNQPQHF
abundance: -; d_gene: -; v_gene: TRBV5-6; j_gene: TRBJ2-3; CDR3nt: TGTGCCAGCAGCTTGGCCAGCGGGCCCGCACAGTGGGCGCAGTATTTT; CDR3aa: CASSLASGPAQWAQYF
abundance: -; d_gene: -; v_gene: TRBV6-5; j_gene: TRBJ2-7; CDR3nt: TGTGCCAGCAGTTACTCGCGAATAGCGCAAACCTACGAGCAGTACTTC; CDR3aa: CASSYSRIAQTYEQYF
abundance: -; d_gene: -; v_gene: TRBV5-8; j_gene: TRBJ2-3; CDR3nt: TGTGCCAGCAGCTGGGATACTTGGCGCACAGATACGCAGTATTTT; CDR3aa: CASSWDTWRTDTQYF
abundance: -; d_gene: -; v_gene: TRBV18; j_gene: TRBJ1-3; CDR3nt: TGTGCCAGCTCACCACTCCCAGGGTCTTCTGGAAACACCATATATTTT; CDR3aa: CASSPLPGSSGNTIYF
abundance: many; d_gene: -; v_gene: TRBV9; j_gene: TRBJ1-5; CDR3nt: TGTGCCAGCAGCCTTGGGTCCAATCAGCCCCAGCATTTT; CDR3aa: CASSLGSNQPQHF
abundance: -; d_gene: -; v_gene: TRBV18; j_gene: TRBJ1-1; CDR3nt: TGTGCCAGCTCCGGACAGAAGGGGTTTAACACTGAAGCTTTCTTT; CDR3aa: CASSGQKGFNTEAFF
abundance: -; d_gene: TRBD1; v_gene: TRBV6-5; j_gene: TRBJ2-7; CDR3nt: TGTGCCAGCAGTAGGGACAGTTCCACCTACGAGCAGTACTTC; CDR3aa: CASSRDSSTYEQYF
abundance: -; d_gene: -; v_gene: TRBV9; j_gene: TRBJ2-5; CDR3nt: TGTGCCAGCAGCCCGGGGGGCCCCGGTAAAACCCAGTACTTC; CDR3aa: CASSPGGPGKTQYF
abundance: -; d_gene: TRBD1; v_gene: TRBV28; j_gene: TRBJ2-7; CDR3nt: TGTGCCAGCAGTCGTATACAGGGGGCTGGTTACGAGCAGTACTTC; CDR3aa: CASSRIQGAGYEQYF
abundance: -; d_gene: TRBD2; v_gene: TRBV7-9; j_gene: TRBJ2-1; CDR3nt: TGTGCCAGCAGCTTAGATACTAGCGGGCGTCGGTTCTTC; CDR3aa: CASSLDTSGRRFF
abundance: -; d_gene: -; v_gene: TRBV7-8; j_gene: TRBJ1-1; CDR3nt: TGTGCCAGCAGCTTGAGGGGTACGAACACTGAAGCTTTCTTT; CDR3aa: CASSLRGTNTEAFF
abundance: -; d_gene: -; v_gene: TRBV30; j_gene: TRBJ1-6; CDR3nt: TGTGCCTGGAGTACACAAGGCAGACCTAATTCACCCCTCCACTTT; CDR3aa: CAWSTQGRPNSPLHF
abundance: few; d_gene: TRBD1; v_gene: TRBV29-1; j_gene: TRBJ1-1; CDR3nt: TGCAGCGGCACCTCGGGACAGGGGGCTGAAGCTTTCTTT; CDR3aa: CSGTSGQGAEAFF
abundance: once; d_gene: -; v_gene: TRBV27; j_gene: TRBJ2-5; CDR3nt: TGTGCCAGCAGGGATTGGGGGCCTCGTGGGACCCAGTACTTC; CDR3aa: CASRDWGPRGTQYF
abundance: few; d_gene: -; v_gene: TRBV28; j_gene: TRBJ1-5; CDR3nt: TGTGCCAGTATCTGGAAGTCCGGCAATCAGCCCCAGCATTTT; CDR3aa: CASIWKSGNQPQHF
abundance: -; d_gene: -; v_gene: TRBV7-2; j_gene: TRBJ2-3; CDR3nt: TGTGCCAGCAGCTTAGGGTTTTCTGCCAGCACAGATACGCAGTATTTT; CDR3aa: CASSLGFSASTDTQYF
abundance: -; d_gene: -; v_gene: TRBV14; j_gene: TRBJ2-7; CDR3nt: TGTGCCAGCAGCCAAGCACCCTGGGCGGAGCAGTACTTC; CDR3aa: CASSQAPWAEQYF
abundance: few; d_gene: -; v_gene: TRBV28; j_gene: TRBJ1-5; CDR3nt: TGTGCCAGCACCCCATGGGGGGCCGGTTCCGCAGATCAGCCCCAGCATTTT; CDR3aa: CASTPWGAGSADQPQHF
abundance: -; d_gene: -; v_gene: TRBV19; j_gene: TRBJ1-6; CDR3nt: TGTGCCAGTAGTCCGTCCCATCTAGCGGGCAATTCACCCCTCCACTTT; CDR3aa: CASSPSHLAGNSPLHF
abundance: -; d_gene: TRBD2; v_gene: TRBV19; j_gene: TRBJ2-3; CDR3nt: TGTGCCAGTAGTATTAGGACTAGCGGGGGGCCTAGCACAGATACGCAGTATTTT; CDR3aa: CASSIRTSGGPSTDTQYF
abundance: -; d_gene: TRBD2; v_gene: TRBV2; j_gene: TRBJ2-5; CDR3nt: TGTGCCAGCAGCCCTCCTCGGGGGGGCCGTGAGACCCAGTACTTC; CDR3aa: CASSPPRGGRETQYF
abundance: -; d_gene: -; v_gene: TRBV7-9; j_gene: TRBJ2-1; CDR3nt: TGTGCCAGCAGCCCCCCGGGCAGATACAATGAGCAGTTCTTC; CDR3aa: CASSPPGRYNEQFF
abundance: -; d_gene: TRBD2; v_gene: TRBV10-1; j_gene: TRBJ2-1; CDR3nt: TGCGCCAGCAGTGAGTTTGGGCTAGCGGGAGGGGGATCCTACAATGAGCAGTTCTTC; CDR3aa: CASSEFGLAGGGSYNEQFF
abundance: -; d_gene: -; v_gene: TRBV28; j_gene: TRBJ1-2; CDR3nt: TGTGCCAGCAGCCCAGCAGGGGTTTATGGCTACACCTTC; CDR3aa: CASSPAGVYGYTF